These T cell receptor beta chains were read from a single sample in a study of CXCR3-negative and CXCR3-positive naive CD8 T cells. Reprocessing the 5' RACE reads, TCRdb reports a single entry for every CDR3 protein and omits DNA. Listed are 65,000 to 75,000 distinct CDR3 sequences; 1.5% falls within the top ten. Specimen: naive CXCR3- CD8+ T cells from blood. These receptors were collected from a human donor in good health. Some clones in this sample may be carry-over from other donors' samples. Each CDR3 is given with its conserved first and last residue.

V,J,CDR3
TRBV6-5,TRBJ2-1,CASSYGGSYNEQFF
TRBV12-3/TRBV12-4,TRBJ2-4,CASSSPGQGEYF
TRBV29-1,TRBJ2-7,CSVEADDSYEQYF
TRBV29-1,TRBJ2-7,CSVGRTRDYSYEQYF
TRBV4-1,TRBJ2-7,CASSHFNSPTYEQYF
TRBV12-3/TRBV12-4,TRBJ1-2,CASRFAVPNYGYTF
TRBV7-9,TRBJ1-1,CASSLADYTEAFF
TRBV4-1,TRBJ2-1,CASSQAGTAFFEQFF
TRBV29-1,TRBJ2-2,CSAGALEWGTGELFF
TRBV5-1,TRBJ1-1,CASRSFQGNTEAFF
TRBV7-6,TRBJ2-2,CASSKRLAGDTGELFF
TRBV18,TRBJ2-7,CASSPSTGPHEQYF
TRBV20-1,TRBJ1-1,CSARGDREYEAFF
TRBV7-8,TRBJ2-5,CASSLVLSGSRLETQYF
TRBV20-1,TRBJ1-2,CSARDPGNDYGYTF
TRBV10-3,TRBJ1-1,CAISDGEMNTEAFF
TRBV2,TRBJ1-3,CASSGSPTGSGNTIYF
TRBV19,TRBJ1-2,CASGAGGYGYTF
TRBV29-1,TRBJ2-7,CSVEDSARGDEQYF
TRBV27,TRBJ2-3,CASSTTSTDTQYF
TRBV12-3/TRBV12-4,TRBJ2-3,CASSPSYGGAADTQYF
TRBV27,TRBJ2-6,CASSPSGGSGANVLTF
TRBV4-1,TRBJ2-1,CASSQEAFRDNEQFF
TRBV3-1,TRBJ2-5,CASSQDEVAGVQETQYF
TRBV12-3/TRBV12-4,TRBJ2-7,CASRSDTTYEQYF
TRBV29-1,TRBJ2-1,CSVSSQLNEQFF
TRBV12-3/TRBV12-4,TRBJ2-3,CASSFRGGGTTDTQYF
TRBV12-3/TRBV12-4,TRBJ2-1,CASRPGLAGGPRYNEQFF
TRBV15,TRBJ1-2,CATSRIPGTHYGYTF
TRBV7-2,TRBJ2-3,CASSFLPLGQEDTQYF
TRBV29-1,TRBJ2-7,CSVVMSGIFSYEQYF
TRBV28,TRBJ2-1,CASSISRDRVEFF
TRBV6-5,TRBJ2-3,CASSYSTGGADTQYF
TRBV20-1,TRBJ2-7,CSAFRRGGEQYF
TRBV7-6,TRBJ2-1,CASSLASASGFLNEQFF
TRBV20-1,TRBJ2-3,CSAILAGSTDTQYF
TRBV15,TRBJ2-4,CATSKDRTGSKNIQYF
TRBV3-1,TRBJ2-7,CASSLGTYYEQYF
TRBV10-3,TRBJ2-3,CAISESKTADTQYF
TRBV28,TRBJ2-7,CASSLRGSYEQYF
TRBV4-1,TRBJ2-1,CASSQAPGTGVPNEQFF
TRBV20-1,TRBJ2-7,CSNRDGTYEQYF
TRBV3-1,TRBJ2-7,CASSPNSYEQYF
TRBV14,TRBJ2-4,CASSFHRQIAKNIQYF
TRBV10-3,TRBJ2-7,CAISDPLEGWPAGEQYF
TRBV28,TRBJ2-2,CASRGLHGELFF
TRBV7-7,TRBJ2-5,CASSSVLGVVETQYF
TRBV4-1,TRBJ1-1,CASSQGLTEAFF
TRBV4-3,TRBJ1-1,CASSQGRMNTEAFF
TRBV4-3,TRBJ2-3,CASSQALTGEADTQYF
TRBV28,TRBJ2-5,CASSLTNPSWEETQYF
TRBV19,TRBJ2-1,CASTPEGSGDEQFF
TRBV9,TRBJ2-1,CASSVVSSGSRPYDEQFF